The 20 T cell receptor beta chains below all came from one sample that was sequenced in a study of cytomegalovirus exposure and HLA in healthy donors. PCR primers comprised 60 Vbeta and 13 Jbeta primers. The repertoire was sequenced with immunoSEQ multiplex PCR; TCRdb's copy has only in-frame clones and lacks some. The data show around 140,000 clones, with about two thirds seen just once and about 1.5% held by the top ten. Sequences were obtained from PBMCs. These receptors originate from a woman aged 18-29 years in good health and CMV-seronegative.

This rearrangement joins TRBV11-2 to TRBJ2-4; 8 bases are a match to TRBD1. This CDR3 spans 16 amino acids. CDR1 and CDR2 from the germline V gene are SGHAT and FQNNGV. Losses at the gene ends were 3 bases for V and 4 bases for J; bases not matched to a gene: 8. The CDR3 sequence is CASSFPRTGPKNIQYF. CDR3 in DNA: TGTGCCAGCAGCTTCCCGAGGACAGGGCCGAAAAACATTCAGTACTTC. The variable domain in full, completed from reference TRBV11-2 and TRBJ2-4, reads EAGVAQSPRYKIIEKRQSVAFWCNPISGHATLYWYQQILGQGPKLLIQFQNNGVVDDSQLPKDRFSAERLKGVDSTLKIQPAKLEDSAVYLCASSFPRTGPKNIQYFGAGTRLSVL.

V is TRBV7-8 and J is TRBJ1-6, with 9 positions matching TRBD1. Germline-derived CDR1 and CDR2 are SGHVS and FQNEAQ. The CDR3 loop spans 16 amino acids. J gave up 10 bases and V 1 base, and 8 bases lay outside the gene matches. The CDR3: CASSLGGQGLRSPLHF. The CDR3 region has the DNA TGTGCCAGCAGCTTAGGGGGACAGGGCCTTCGATCACCCCTCCACTTT.

The chain is built from TRBV5-1 and TRBJ2-2; 8 bases are shared with TRBD2. The germline CDR1 and CDR2 sequences are SGHRS and YFSETQ. The CDR3 loop spans 14 amino acids. V lost 5 bases and J lost 1; bases outside the gene matches: 1. The CDR3 reads CASRRGENTGELFF. DNA for the CDR3: TGCGCCAGCAGGCGGGGGGAGAACACCGGGGAGCTGTTTTTT.

The chain uses TRBV4-1 and TRBJ1-4; D unclear. The germline CDR1 and CDR2 sequences are MGHRA and YSYEKL. The CDR3 is 15 residues long. Trimming stripped 4 bases from V and 8 bases from J, with 17 bases between. The CDR3 protein is CASSLDPGSLEKLFF. CDR3 sequence (DNA): TGCGCCAGCAGCCTCGACCCCGGGAGTTTGGAAAAACTGTTTTTT.

The chain carries TRBV7-2 and TRBJ1-1; the D gene is possibly TRBD1 (5 bases). V was clipped by 3 bases and J by 6 bases, with 20 bases between them. The CDR3 is 16 residues long. CDR1 and CDR2 (germline): SGHTA, FQGNSA. The CDR3, as DNA: TGTGCCAGCAGCTTCTGGGGAGGGAGGGGAGACCCTGAAGCTTTCTTT. This codes for CASSFWGGRGDPEAFF.

The chain recombines TRBV29-1 with TRBJ1-2; 10 nucleotides line up with TRBD1. The CDR3 totals 13 residues. After removal of 6 bases from V and 4 bases from J, the junction contained 5 bases not matched to a gene. Germline CDR1 reads SQVTM; CDR2 reads ANQGSEA. As DNA, the CDR3 is TGCAGCGTACGGGACAGGGGCACCTATGGCTACACCTTC. This encodes CSVRDRGTYGYTF.

Only one count was recorded for this clone. CDR3 loop: CASSFWDRIQETQYF. CDR3 coding DNA: TGTGCCAGCAGCTTTTGGGACAGGATCCAAGAGACCCAGTACTTC. The chain recombines TRBV7-8 with TRBJ2-5; 8 bases line up with TRBD1. The CDR3 contains 15 residues. Trimming at V came to 3 bases and at J to 1 base, leaving 4 bases not matched to a gene. Germline V gene data show CDR1 as SGHVS and CDR2 as FQNEAQ.

The V and J genes are TRBV4-3 and TRBJ2-3; D may be TRBD1 (6 bases). Germline-derived CDR1 and CDR2 are LGHNA and YSLEER. Trimming left V 1 base short and J 4 bases short, with 21 bases between. The CDR3 is 18 amino acids. The CDR3 DNA reads TGCGCCAGCAGCCAAGGAATAGATTTGGCAGGGGAAGCAGATACGCAGTATTTT. Amino acid sequence: CASSQGIDLAGEADTQYF.

The chain combines TRBV5-4 with TRBJ2-1; 11 positions agree with TRBD2. There are 17 residues in the CDR3. V lost 0 bases, J lost 5 bases, and 7 bases stayed unmatched. Germline V lookup: CDR1 SGHNT, CDR2 YYREEE (reference sequence). The CDR3 protein is CASSLGAVAGGNNEQFF. The DNA for the CDR3 is TGTGCCAGCAGCTTGGGGGCCGTAGCGGGAGGGAACAATGAGCAGTTCTTC.

The CDR3 protein is CASSKAIADTQYF. The CDR3 DNA follows: TGTGCCAGTAGTAAAGCAATAGCGGATACGCAGTATTTT. This chain uses TRBV19 with TRBJ2-3, with D perhaps matching TRBD2 (5 bases). V was pared by 4 bases and J by 6 bases, with 11 bases between. The CDR3 is 13 residues long. CDR1 and CDR2 (germline): LNHDA, SQIVND (reference sequence).

The chain has TRBV6-4 and TRBJ2-7; a weak D match, TRBD2 (5 bases). The CDR3 runs 11 residues. Looked up from germline, CDR1 is MRHNA and CDR2 is SNTAGT. V lost 3 bases and J lost 7, with 7 bases in between. The CDR3 loop is CASSEEREQYF. The CDR3 nucleotides are TGTGCCAGCAGTGAAGAGCGGGAGCAGTACTTC.

This clone was counted a few times. V usage is TRBV6-1 and J usage is TRBJ1-1, with TRBD1 identical over 7 bases. Germline CDR1 reads MNHNS; CDR2 reads SASEGT. The CDR3 spans 13 residues. J lost 8 bases, V lost 6 bases, and 9 bases had no gene match. This CDR3 reads CASRGRQGGEAFF. The DNA for the CDR3 is TGTGCCAGCAGGGGTAGACAGGGCGGGGAAGCTTTCTTT.

The chain joins TRBV5-1 to TRBJ2-7; D call uncertain. V shed 2 bases and J shed 0 bases, with 9 bases lying between them. Germline V gene lookup returns CDR1 SGHRS and CDR2 YFSETQ. CDR3 length: 14 residues. The CDR3 nucleotides are TGCGCCAGCAGCTTAACCCTATCCTCCTACGAGCAGTACTTC. Translated: CASSLTLSSYEQYF.

This clone came up a few times. This CDR3 is CASSSRGGQDPEAFF. In DNA, the CDR3 is TGTGCCAGCAGCTCCCGCGGGGGGCAGGACCCTGAAGCTTTCTTT. The chain employs TRBV7-9 and TRBJ1-1, with TRBD1 as a possible D gene (6 bases). V was cut by 4 bases and J by 6 bases, with 18 bases left in between. From germline, CDR1 is SEHNR and CDR2 FQNEAQ (reference sequence). The CDR3 runs to 15 residues.

The V call is TRBV5-8, the J call TRBJ2-5; unclear D gene. This CDR3 has 15 amino acids. Germline V gives CDR1 SGHTS, CDR2 YDEGEE. V dropped 5 bases and J dropped 5 bases, with 19 bases sitting between them. For the CDR3, the DNA is TGTGCCAGCAGACTAAGTCCTAGTCTCGGCGAGACCCAGTACTTC. Translated: CASRLSPSLGETQYF.

V usage is TRBV9 and J usage is TRBJ1-1, with a possible D match to TRBD1 (6 bases). The V gene lost 8 bases and the J gene lost 1 base, with 12 bases spanning the gap. This CDR3 contains 13 residues. Looked up from germline, CDR1 is SGDLS and CDR2 is YYNGEE. CDR3 in amino acids: CASSGQRNTEAFF. For the CDR3, the DNA is TGTGCCAGTTCGGGACAAAGGAACACTGAAGCTTTCTTT.

The chain recombines TRBV27 with TRBJ1-1, with 7 bases matching TRBD1. The ends lost 4 bases at V and 1 base at J; junction bases unmatched: 3. The CDR3 has 14 amino acids. The germline gives CDR1 MNHEY, CDR2 SMNVEV (reference sequence). CDR3 loop: CASSWDSQNTEAFF. CDR3 in DNA: TGTGCCAGCAGTTGGGACAGCCAGAACACTGAAGCTTTCTTT.

Here the CDR3 reads CASSATGGEAFF. CDR3 nucleotide sequence: TGTGCCAGCAGCGCGACAGGGGGTGAAGCTTTCTTT. V and J are TRBV7-9 and TRBJ1-1; 9 nucleotides align to TRBD1. CDR3 size: 12 residues. CDR1 and CDR2 from the germline V gene are SEHNR and FQNEAQ (reference sequence). V shed 5 bases and J 7 bases; nucleotides not matched to a gene: 2.

This clone was observed a single time. The genes are TRBV5-1 and TRBJ1-1; D unclear. The CDR3 spans 13 residues. CDR1 and CDR2 from the germline V gene are SGHRS and YFSETQ. Trimming left V 2 bases short and J 1 base short, with 6 bases between. The CDR3: CASSFPPNTEAFF. The CDR3 nucleotides read TGCGCCAGCAGCTTTCCTCCGAACACTGAAGCTTTCTTT.

In DNA, the CDR3 is TGTGCCAGCACCACAGGGGCGGGTGAGACCCAGTACTTC. Translating it yields CASTTGAGETQYF. The rearrangement uses TRBV6-6 and TRBJ2-5, with 7 bases aligning to TRBD1. The CDR3 covers 13 residues. After removal of 7 bases from V and 5 bases from J, the junction contained 7 bases not matched to a gene. CDR1 is MNHNY, CDR2 SVGAGI, per germline (reference sequence).